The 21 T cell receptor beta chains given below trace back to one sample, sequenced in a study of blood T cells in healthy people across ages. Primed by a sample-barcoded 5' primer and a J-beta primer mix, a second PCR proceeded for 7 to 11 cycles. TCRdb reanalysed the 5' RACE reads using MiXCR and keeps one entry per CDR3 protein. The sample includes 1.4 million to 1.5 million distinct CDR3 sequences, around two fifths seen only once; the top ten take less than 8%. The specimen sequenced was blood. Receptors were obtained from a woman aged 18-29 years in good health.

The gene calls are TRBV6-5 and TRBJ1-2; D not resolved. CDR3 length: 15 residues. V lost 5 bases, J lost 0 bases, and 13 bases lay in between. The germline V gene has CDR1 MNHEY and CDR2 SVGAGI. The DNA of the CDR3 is TGTGCCAGCAGTGGACGAAAGTTAGCTAACTATGGCTACACCTTC. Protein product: CASSGRKLANYGYTF.

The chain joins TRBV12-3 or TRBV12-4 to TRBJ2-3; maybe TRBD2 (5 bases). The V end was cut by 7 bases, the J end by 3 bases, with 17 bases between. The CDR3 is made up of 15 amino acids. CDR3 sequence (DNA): TGTGCCAGCACCGTAGGACTGAGTGGGACAGATACGCAGTATTTT. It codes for CASTVGLSGTDTQYF.

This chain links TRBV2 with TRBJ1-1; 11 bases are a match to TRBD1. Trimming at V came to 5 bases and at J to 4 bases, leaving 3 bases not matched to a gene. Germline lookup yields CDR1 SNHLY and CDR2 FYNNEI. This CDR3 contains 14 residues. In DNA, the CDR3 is TGTGCCAGCAGTTTGGACAGGGGGCCCACTGAAGCTTTCTTT. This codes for CASSLDRGPTEAFF.

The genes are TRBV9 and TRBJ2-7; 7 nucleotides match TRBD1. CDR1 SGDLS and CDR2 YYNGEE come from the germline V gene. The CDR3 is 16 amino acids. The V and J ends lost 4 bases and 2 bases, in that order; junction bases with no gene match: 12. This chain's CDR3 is CASSPSPGQITYEQYF. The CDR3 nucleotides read TGTGCCAGCAGCCCGTCCCCGGGACAGATCACCTACGAGCAGTACTTC. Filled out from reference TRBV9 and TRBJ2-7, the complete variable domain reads DSGVTQTPKHLITATGQRVTLRCSPRSGDLSVYWYQQSLDQGLQFLIQYYNGEERAKGNILERFSAQQFPDLHSELNLSSLELGDSALYFCASSPSPGQITYEQYFGPGTRLTVT.

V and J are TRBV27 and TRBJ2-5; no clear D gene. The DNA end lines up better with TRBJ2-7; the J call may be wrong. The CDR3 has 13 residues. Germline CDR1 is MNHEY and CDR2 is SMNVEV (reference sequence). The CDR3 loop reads CASRRRVELEQYF. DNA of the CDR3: TGTGCCAGCAGGAGAAGGGTTGAACTCGAGCAGTACTTC.

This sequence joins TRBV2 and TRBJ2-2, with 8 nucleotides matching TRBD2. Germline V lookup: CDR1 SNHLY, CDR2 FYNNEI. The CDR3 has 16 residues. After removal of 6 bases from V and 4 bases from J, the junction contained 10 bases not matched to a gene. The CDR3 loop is CASSPLLGGATGELFF. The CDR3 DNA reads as TGTGCCAGCAGCCCCCTCCTCGGGGGGGCCACCGGGGAGCTGTTTTTT. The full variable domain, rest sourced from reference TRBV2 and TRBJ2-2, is EPEVTQTPSHQVTQMGQEVILRCVPISNHLYFYWYRQILGQKVEFLVSFYNNEISEKSEIFDDQFSVERPDGSNFTLKIRSTKLEDSAMYFCASSPLLGGATGELFFGEGSRLTVL.

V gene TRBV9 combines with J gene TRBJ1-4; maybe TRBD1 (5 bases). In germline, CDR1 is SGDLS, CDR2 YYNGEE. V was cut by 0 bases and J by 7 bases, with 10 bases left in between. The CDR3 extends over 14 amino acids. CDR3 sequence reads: CASSVAGRFEKLFF. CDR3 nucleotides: TGTGCCAGCAGCGTAGCGGGGCGGTTTGAAAAACTGTTTTTT.

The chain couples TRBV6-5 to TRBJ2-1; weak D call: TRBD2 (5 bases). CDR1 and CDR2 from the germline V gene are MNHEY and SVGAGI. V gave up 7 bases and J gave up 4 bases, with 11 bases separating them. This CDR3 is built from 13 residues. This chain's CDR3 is CASTETIYNEQFF. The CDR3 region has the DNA TGTGCCAGCACCGAGACTATTTACAATGAGCAGTTCTTC.

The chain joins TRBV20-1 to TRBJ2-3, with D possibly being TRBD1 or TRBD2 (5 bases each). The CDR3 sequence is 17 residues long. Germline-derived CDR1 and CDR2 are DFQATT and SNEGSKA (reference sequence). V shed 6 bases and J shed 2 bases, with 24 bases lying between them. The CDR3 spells CSAGFTRGVSNTDTQYF. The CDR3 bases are TGCAGTGCAGGATTTACCCGGGGCGTTTCTAACACAGATACGCAGTATTTT.

The DNA for the CDR3 is TGTGCCAGCAGCCAAGCGGCTAGCGGGGGGGCGACAGATACGCAGTATTTT. It encodes CASSQAASGGATDTQYF. The chain links TRBV4-2 to TRBJ2-3, with TRBD2 identical over 12 bases. Per germline, CDR1 LGHNA and CDR2 YNFKEQ. V was pared by 1 base and J by 3 bases, with 5 bases of the junction left unmatched. The CDR3 contains 17 residues.

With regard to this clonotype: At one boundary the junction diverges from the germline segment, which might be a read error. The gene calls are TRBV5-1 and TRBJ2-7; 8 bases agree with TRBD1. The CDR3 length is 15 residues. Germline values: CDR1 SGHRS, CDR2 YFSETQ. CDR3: CASSLRQGWTYGQYF. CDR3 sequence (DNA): TGCGCCAGCAGCTTACGACAGGGGTGGACCTACGGGCAGTACTTC.

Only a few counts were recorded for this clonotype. CDR3: CASSWGTGSIGGEQFF. In nucleotides, the CDR3 is TGTGCCAGCAGTTGGGGGACAGGGAGTATAGGGGGGGAGCAGTTCTTC. V and J are TRBV6-2 or TRBV6-3 and TRBJ2-1, with 9 positions matching TRBD1. The CDR3 has 16 amino acids. The V gene end was trimmed by 4 bases and the J gene end by 10 bases; junction bases not matched to a gene: 14. Germline V CDR1 and CDR2: MNHEY, SVGEGT.

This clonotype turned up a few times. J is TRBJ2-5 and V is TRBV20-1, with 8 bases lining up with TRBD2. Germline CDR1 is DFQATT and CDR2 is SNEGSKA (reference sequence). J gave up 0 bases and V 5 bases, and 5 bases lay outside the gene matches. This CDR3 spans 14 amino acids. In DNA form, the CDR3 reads TGCAGTGCTGAGGAGCGGGAGTACCAAGAGACCCAGTACTTC. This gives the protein CSAEEREYQETQYF.

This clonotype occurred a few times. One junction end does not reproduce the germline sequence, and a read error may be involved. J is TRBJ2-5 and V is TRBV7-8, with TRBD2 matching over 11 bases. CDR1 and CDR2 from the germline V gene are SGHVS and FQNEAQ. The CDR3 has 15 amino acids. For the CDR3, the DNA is TGTGCCAGCAGCGCGAGACTAGCGGGGAAAGAGACCCAGTACTTT. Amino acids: CASSARLAGKETQYF.

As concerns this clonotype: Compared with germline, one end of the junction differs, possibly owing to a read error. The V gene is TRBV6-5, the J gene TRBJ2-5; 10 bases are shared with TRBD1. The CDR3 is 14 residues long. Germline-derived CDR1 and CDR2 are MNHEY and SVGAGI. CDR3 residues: CASSTFGGQGTPYF. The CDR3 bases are TGTGCCAGCAGTACCTTTGGGGGACAGGGGACCCCGTACTTC.

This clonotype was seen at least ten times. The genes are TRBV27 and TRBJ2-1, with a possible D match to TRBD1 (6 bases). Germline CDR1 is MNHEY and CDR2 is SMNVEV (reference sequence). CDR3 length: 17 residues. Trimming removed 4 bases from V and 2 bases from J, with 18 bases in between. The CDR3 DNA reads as TGTGCCAGCAGTTACTTCCAGGGGCAGGGCCCCTACAATGAGCAGTTCTTC. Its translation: CASSYFQGQGPYNEQFF.

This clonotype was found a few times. The CDR3 protein is CASKWQEILYEQYF. DNA of the CDR3: TGTGCCAGCAAGTGGCAAGAGATCCTCTACGAGCAGTACTTC. The J gene is TRBJ2-7, the V gene TRBV6-1; D not resolved. Germline-derived CDR1 and CDR2 are MNHNS and SASEGT. Trimming stripped 7 bases from V and 3 bases from J, with 16 bases between. The CDR3 covers 14 residues.

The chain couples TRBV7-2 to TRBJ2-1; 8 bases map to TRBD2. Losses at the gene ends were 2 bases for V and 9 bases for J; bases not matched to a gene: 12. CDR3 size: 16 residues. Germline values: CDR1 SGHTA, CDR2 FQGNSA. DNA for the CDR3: TGTGCCAGCAGCTTAAAAGTCGGGGGGGGAAGTGGTGAGCAGTTCTTC. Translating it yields CASSLKVGGGSGEQFF.

The CDR3 loop reads CSARETWDTYEQYF. The CDR3 DNA reads TGCAGTGCTAGAGAAACCTGGGACACCTACGAGCAGTACTTC. The chain employs TRBV20-1 and TRBJ2-7; D might be TRBD1 (6 bases). In germline, CDR1 is DFQATT, CDR2 SNEGSKA (reference sequence). CDR3 size: 14 residues. The ends were cut back, 0 bases at V and 2 bases at J, with 11 bases in the middle.

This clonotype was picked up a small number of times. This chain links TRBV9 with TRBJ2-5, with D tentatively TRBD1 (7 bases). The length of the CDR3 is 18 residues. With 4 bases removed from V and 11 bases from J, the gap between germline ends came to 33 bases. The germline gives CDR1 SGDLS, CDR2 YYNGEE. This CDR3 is CASSLGGTGAIDGVSQYF. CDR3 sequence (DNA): TGTGCCAGCAGCCTCGGGGGTACAGGGGCGATAGACGGCGTGTCTCAGTACTTC.

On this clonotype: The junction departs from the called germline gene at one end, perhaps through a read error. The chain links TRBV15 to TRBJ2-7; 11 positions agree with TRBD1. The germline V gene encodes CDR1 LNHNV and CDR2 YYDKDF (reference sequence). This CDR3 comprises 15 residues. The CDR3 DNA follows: TGTGCCGCCAGCAGAGTGGGACAGGGGGCCTACGAGCAGTACTTC. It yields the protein CAASRVGQGAYEQYF.